The clone carrying this T cell receptor beta chain was detected a few times. RNA transcripts served as the template for amplifying TCR beta CDR3 regions. Primed by the HTBI set, a first-round RT-PCR was run on the TCR CDR3. Via MiXCR, TCRdb re-called the multiplex PCR reads, giving one row per CDR3 protein. The sample lists some 200,000 distinct CDR3 sequences, about a sixth occurring once. These data are taken from a study of T cells in Graves' hyperthyroidism and ophthalmopathy. Trimming stripped 2 bases from V and 6 bases from J, with 7 bases between. The CDR3 has 13 residues. Per the germline V gene, CDR1 is MNHEY and CDR2 is SVGAGI.

The receptor was derived from a woman in her fifties or sixties with Graves' hyperthyroidism. The rearrangement joins TRBV6-5 to TRBJ2-2; D is undetermined. The sample taken for sequencing was blood. CDR3 region: CASSYNAPGELFF. In DNA, the CDR3 is TGTGCCAGCAGTTACAACGCCCCCGGGGAGCTGTTTTTT.